This TCR beta chain came from a study of cytomegalovirus exposure and HLA in healthy donors. General study points: Three of the chains that were CMV-associated were confirmed in vitro to be specific for CMV antigens. Listed as cytomegalovirus-associated were 150 or so TCR beta chains.

Separation from the approximately 670-subject first cohort characterized the 120-subject validation cohort, to which the donors belonged. The V end was cut by 4 bases, the J end by 1 base, with 7 bases between. Germline-derived CDR1 and CDR2 are SGHTA and FQGNSA. The CDR3 has 14 amino acids. In the case of this clone: Its antigen is still unknown.

TCRdb keeps only in-frame clones here, not all; method: immunoSEQ multiplex PCR. The sample records under 100,000 clones, approximately 96% being singletons. This receptor was identified in a woman aged 18-30 years in good health and CMV-seronegative. V gene TRBV7-2 combines with J gene TRBJ2-2; tentatively, D is TRBD2 (5 bases). The sample comprised PBMCs. Here the CDR3 DNA reads TGTGCCAGCAGCTGGGGAGAGAACACCGGGGAGCTGTTTTTT. It codes for CASSWGENTGELFF.